The 31 T cell receptor beta chains below were found in one sample sequenced in a study of cytomegalovirus exposure and HLA in healthy donors. 13 Jbeta primers and 60 Vbeta primers were used for the PCR. Repertoires were generated with immunoSEQ multiplex PCR, while TCRdb's copy carries only in-frame clones and drops some. The sample contains about 150,000 clones, over 70% of which appear only once. Specimen: PBMCs. These receptors originate from a man aged 30 to 39 in good health and CMV-seropositive.

The chain links TRBV30 to TRBJ1-2; D is uncertain. In germline, CDR1 is GTSNPN, CDR2 SVGIG (reference sequence). This CDR3 region has 15 residues. V was cut by 3 bases and J by 2 bases, with 16 bases left in between. DNA for the CDR3: TGTGCCTGGAGCCCCTTGAGAGGATTAAACTATGGCTACACCTTC. This encodes CAWSPLRGLNYGYTF.

V usage is TRBV11-2 and J usage is TRBJ2-7, with D maybe TRBD2 (6 bases). The CDR3 has 13 residues. V lost 1 base and J lost 6, with 10 bases in between. Germline lookup yields CDR1 SGHAT and CDR2 FQNNGV. CDR3 region: CASSLGLAREQYF. The DNA for the CDR3 is TGTGCCAGCAGCTTAGGGCTAGCGCGCGAGCAGTACTTC.

The rearrangement links TRBV6-5 to TRBJ2-7; 7 bases map to TRBD2. The CDR3 extends over 15 amino acids. The germline CDR1 and CDR2 sequences are MNHEY and SVGAGI. J lost 0 bases, V lost 8 bases, and 10 bases had no gene match. DNA for the CDR3: TGTGCCAGCTCCATTGGGAGGGACCTCTCCTACGAGCAGTACTTC. Its protein is CASSIGRDLSYEQYF.

The chain combines TRBV2 with TRBJ2-3, with 8 bases lining up with TRBD2. V shed 4 bases and J 5 bases; nucleotides not matched to a gene: 8. Germline assignment: CDR1 SNHLY and CDR2 FYNNEI. The length of the CDR3 is 15 residues. CDR3 coding DNA: TGTGCCAGCAGTGCCCGGGGGGGCTATGGAGATACGCAGTATTTT. Residues: CASSARGGYGDTQYF.

The chain carries TRBV7-9 and TRBJ2-1; the match to TRBD2 covers 11 bases. With 7 bases clipped from V and 8 bases from J, the junction kept 7 bases outside the gene matches. Germline CDR1 SEHNR, CDR2 FQNEAQ (reference sequence). The CDR3 extends over 14 amino acids. The CDR3, as DNA: TGTGCCAGCACTTTTATAGCGGGGGGGCATGAGCAGTTCTTC. Amino acid sequence: CASTFIAGGHEQFF.

The rearrangement uses TRBV14 and TRBJ1-3; D uncertain. Trimming left V 0 bases short and J 2 bases short, with 14 bases between. This CDR3 has 17 amino acids. From germline, CDR1 is SGHDN and CDR2 FVKESK. DNA of the CDR3: TGTGCCAGCAGCCAAGACAGAAACAGTATTACTGGAAACACCATATATTTT. Translating it yields CASSQDRNSITGNTIYF. The whole variable domain, filled in from reference TRBV14 and TRBJ1-3, reads EAGVTQFPSHSVIEKGQTVTLRCDPISGHDNLYWYRRVMGKEIKFLLHFVKESKQDESGMPNNRFLAERTGGTYSTLKVQPAELEDSGVYFCASSQDRNSITGNTIYFGEGSWLTVV.

The V call is TRBV6-5, the J call TRBJ2-1, with 9 positions matching TRBD2. The CDR3 is made up of 14 amino acids. Germline CDR1 is MNHEY and CDR2 is SVGAGI. V dropped 4 bases and J dropped 4; count of bases not matched to a gene: 2. In DNA form, the CDR3 reads TGTGCCAGCAGTTTCCTAGCGGGGTACAATGAGCAGTTCTTC. It specifies CASSFLAGYNEQFF.

The chain joins TRBV28 to TRBJ2-5; D remains unclear. The J call may be faulty, since TRBJ2-7 better matches the DNA end. This CDR3 has 10 amino acids. Per the germline V gene, CDR1 is MDHEN and CDR2 is SYDVKM. Here the CDR3 reads CASSHYEQYF. The DNA of the CDR3 is TGTGCCAGCAGTCACTACGAGCAGTACTTC.

The chain is built from TRBV7-2 and TRBJ2-1; 7 bases are a match to TRBD2. V was pared by 0 bases and J by 1 base, with 3 bases of the junction left unmatched. CDR1 SGHTA and CDR2 FQGNSA come from the germline V gene. The CDR3 length is 16 residues. The CDR3 DNA is TGTGCCAGCAGCTTAGCGCGGGGGAGTTCCTACAATGAGCAGTTCTTC. Translating it yields CASSLARGSSYNEQFF.

This sequence joins TRBV6-1 and TRBJ1-2, with a tentative D call TRBD1 (6 bases). Trimming removed 5 bases at V and 8 bases at J, with 18 bases between. Germline lookup yields CDR1 MNHNS and CDR2 SASEGT. The CDR3 has 14 amino acids. The CDR3 is CASSYSTGFGGYTF. The CDR3 DNA reads as TGTGCCAGCAGTTATTCTACAGGGTTCGGCGGCTACACCTTC.

The chain couples TRBV15 to TRBJ2-3; D is possibly TRBD2 (5 bases). CDR1 and CDR2 from the germline V gene are LNHNV and YYDKDF (reference sequence). The CDR3 is 18 residues long. Trimming pared 2 bases from V and 1 base from J, leaving 19 bases between. CDR3 sequence reads: CATSRYPRPSPGTDTQYF. In nucleotides, the CDR3 is TGTGCCACCAGCAGATATCCCCGGCCTAGCCCTGGCACAGATACGCAGTATTTT.

The chain links TRBV28 to TRBJ1-3; 7 bases match TRBD1. The CDR3 is 15 amino acids. Per the germline V gene, CDR1 is MDHEN and CDR2 is SYDVKM. Losses at the gene ends were 5 bases for V and 2 bases for J; bases not matched to a gene: 6. The CDR3 bases are TGTGCCAGCAGTGAAACAGGGGACCCTGGAAACACCATATATTTT. This sequence encodes CASSETGDPGNTIYF. Based on the CDR3 plus reference TRBV28 and TRBJ1-3, the full variable domain is DVKVTQSSRYLVKRTGEKVFLECVQDMDHENMFWYRQDPGLGLRLIYFSYDVKMKEKGDIPEGYSVSREKKERFSLILESASTNQTSMYLCASSETGDPGNTIYFGEGSWLTVV.

Note on this clone: Compared with germline, one end of the junction differs, possibly owing to a read error. V is TRBV27 and J is TRBJ2-7; 7 bases agree with TRBD2. The CDR3 loop spans 12 amino acids. Per germline, CDR1 MNHEY and CDR2 SMNVEV (reference sequence). The CDR3 nucleotides read TGTGCCAGCAGTTTATCGGGGGGGGATTGGAACTTC. Translation: CASSLSGGDWNF.

This clone is a singleton in its sample. This rearrangement joins TRBV27 to TRBJ2-7, with TRBD2 matching over 10 bases. CDR1 is MNHEY and CDR2 is SMNVEV in the germline V gene (reference sequence). Unmatched junction bases numbered 3, after V lost 4 bases and J lost 0 bases. This CDR3 comprises 15 residues. This chain's CDR3 is CASSSRLAGSYEQYF. As DNA, the CDR3 is TGTGCCAGCAGTTCCAGACTAGCGGGCTCCTACGAGCAGTACTTC.

This clone occurred a few times. CDR3 nucleotides: TGTGCCAGTAACGGCGGGCTCTACAATGAGCAGTTCTTC. Protein sequence: CASNGGLYNEQFF. The chain carries TRBV19 and TRBJ2-1, with a tentative D call TRBD2 (5 bases). This CDR3 is 13 amino acids long. V was shortened by 7 bases and J by 3 bases, with 10 bases between the two germline ends. Germline-derived CDR1 and CDR2 are LNHDA and SQIVND (reference sequence).

V is TRBV19 and J is TRBJ2-5, with D possibly being TRBD1 (5 bases). Trimming shortened V by 6 bases and J by 5 bases, and 13 bases separated the two germline ends. The CDR3 has 13 residues. Germline V lookup: CDR1 LNHDA, CDR2 SQIVND (reference sequence). CDR3 coding DNA: TGTGCCAGTAGCCAGGGATATCGGGAGACCCAGTACTTC. It encodes CASSQGYRETQYF.

This clone was observed a handful of times. J is TRBJ2-7 and V is TRBV28; perhaps TRBD1 as D (7 bases). CDR1 and CDR2 (germline): MDHEN, SYDVKM. V was shortened by 10 bases and J by 4 bases, with 20 bases between the two germline ends. The CDR3 runs to 14 residues. The CDR3 sequence is CATLRQGGGYEQYF. The CDR3 DNA reads TGTGCCACCTTGAGACAGGGAGGAGGTTACGAGCAGTACTTC. Full variable domain (outside the CDR3, taken from reference TRBV28 and TRBJ2-7): DVKVTQSSRYLVKRTGEKVFLECVQDMDHENMFWYRQDPGLGLRLIYFSYDVKMKEKGDIPEGYSVSREKKERFSLILESASTNQTSMYLCATLRQGGGYEQYFGPGTRLTVT.

The genes are TRBV5-1 and TRBJ2-7; 9 positions agree with TRBD1. V lost 0 bases and J lost 3; bases outside the gene matches: 7. The CDR3 runs 16 residues. The germline V gene has CDR1 SGHRS and CDR2 YFSETQ. CDR3 in amino acids: CASSLGAGQGNYEQYF. The CDR3, as DNA: TGCGCCAGCAGCTTGGGGGCGGGACAGGGTAACTACGAGCAGTACTTC.

On this clone itself: One junction end disagrees with the germline gene, perhaps due to a read error. CDR3 sequence reads: CASRLWGGDYGYTF. DNA for the CDR3: TGTGCCAGCAGGTTATGGGGGGGCGACTATGGCTACACCTTC. V usage is TRBV27 and J usage is TRBJ1-2; possible D gene TRBD1, 6 bases. The CDR3 has 14 residues. Germline V gene lookup returns CDR1 MNHEY and CDR2 SMNVEV (reference sequence).

The chain has TRBV4-1 and TRBJ2-7; 7 bases line up with TRBD1. The V gene's germline CDR1 is MGHRA and CDR2 YSYEKL. V lost 1 base, J lost 0 bases, and 6 bases stayed unmatched. The CDR3 covers 16 residues. The CDR3 loop reads CASSQGPGTASYEQYF. The CDR3 DNA is TGCGCCAGCAGCCAAGGGCCCGGGACAGCCTCCTACGAGCAGTACTTC.

The chain is built from TRBV15 and TRBJ2-3; 8 nucleotides align to TRBD1. This CDR3 has 16 residues. V was pared by 2 bases and J by 3 bases, with 7 bases of the junction left unmatched. Germline CDR1 reads LNHNV; CDR2 reads YYDKDF (reference sequence). CDR3 in DNA: TGTGCCACCAGCAGAACCAGGGGGCTGGGGACAGATACGCAGTATTTT. This translates into CATSRTRGLGTDTQYF.

This clone was counted a few times. This chain links TRBV5-1 with TRBJ1-3, with unresolved D. The CDR3 has 15 amino acids. CDR1 and CDR2 from the germline V gene are SGHRS and YFSETQ. Trimming removed 2 bases from V and 0 bases from J, with 9 bases in between. CDR3 protein: CASSLRSPSGNTIYF. Written as DNA, the CDR3 is TGCGCCAGCAGCTTACGGAGCCCCTCTGGAAACACCATATATTTT.

The V gene is TRBV5-1, the J gene TRBJ1-1; D possibly corresponds to TRBD1 (5 bases). The germline V gene encodes CDR1 SGHRS and CDR2 YFSETQ. V shed 4 bases and J shed 4 bases, with 11 bases lying between them. The CDR3 runs to 13 residues. The DNA for the CDR3 is TGCGCCAGCAGCAGGCTAGACAGCACTGAAGCTTTCTTT. This encodes CASSRLDSTEAFF.

This clone was found a few times. The J gene is TRBJ1-4, the V gene TRBV16; no clear D gene. V was cut by 3 bases and J by 0 bases, with 5 bases left in between. The CDR3 is made up of 14 amino acids. Germline CDR1 is KGHSY and CDR2 is FQNENV. CDR3 DNA sequence: TGTGCCAGCAGCCAGGCTGCAACTAATGAAAAACTGTTTTTT. This codes for CASSQAATNEKLFF.

This clone was seen only a few times. The chain carries TRBV5-6 and TRBJ1-4; weak D call: TRBD1 (6 bases). Per germline, CDR1 SGHDT and CDR2 YYEEEE. The CDR3 has 13 amino acids. The V end lost 6 bases, the J end lost 10 bases, and 16 bases lay between the germline ends. The CDR3 spells CASTTGGGGKLFF. The CDR3 nucleotides read TGTGCCAGCACCACGGGAGGGGGGGGAAAACTGTTTTTT.

V usage is TRBV28 and J usage is TRBJ2-7, with TRBD1 identical over 8 bases. This CDR3 is built from 17 residues. Losses at the gene ends were 6 bases for V and 0 bases for J; bases not matched to a gene: 13. Germline CDR1 MDHEN, CDR2 SYDVKM. The CDR3 here is CASSSTGPGGASYEQYF. The DNA of the CDR3 is TGTGCCAGCAGCTCTACCGGGCCAGGGGGCGCCTCCTACGAGCAGTACTTC.

This chain joins TRBV5-1 and TRBJ1-2; TRBD1 is a possible D gene (6 bases). V lost 3 bases and J 4 bases, leaving 13 bases between the germline ends. The CDR3 consists of 14 residues. Germline V gives CDR1 SGHRS, CDR2 YFSETQ. CDR3 coding DNA: TGCGCCAGCAGCTCTGGACAGATAATCTATGGCTACACCTTC. It specifies CASSSGQIIYGYTF.

The sample holds a few counts of this clone. The chain links TRBV9 to TRBJ2-7; tentative D call: TRBD2 (5 bases). The germline V gene encodes CDR1 SGDLS and CDR2 YYNGEE. V lost 0 bases to trimming and J lost 3 bases, with 10 bases between them. There are 14 residues in the CDR3. The CDR3: CASSVGGPNYEQYF. CDR3 DNA: TGTGCCAGCAGCGTAGGAGGGCCAAACTACGAGCAGTACTTC.

The J gene is TRBJ1-1, the V gene TRBV5-1, with D maybe TRBD1 (6 bases). Germline V gives CDR1 SGHRS, CDR2 YFSETQ. CDR3 length equals 14 residues. Trimming shortened V by 2 bases and J by 1 base, and 9 bases separated the two germline ends. CDR3 nucleotide sequence: TGCGCCAGCAGCTTAGGGGGGGCGAACACTGAAGCTTTCTTT. Translated: CASSLGGANTEAFF.

V is TRBV7-9 and J is TRBJ2-5, with 8 bases identical to TRBD1. Germline V lookup: CDR1 SEHNR, CDR2 FQNEAQ (reference sequence). With V trimmed by 5 bases and J by 4 bases, 12 bases remained unmatched. CDR3 length: 16 amino acids. The CDR3 is CASSPDLGRGRETQYF. CDR3 nucleotides: TGTGCCAGCAGCCCCGACCTGGGCAGGGGGCGAGAGACCCAGTACTTC.

This clone came up once. The J gene is TRBJ2-7, the V gene TRBV7-2; 8 bases are shared with TRBD1. CDR3 length: 15 amino acids. From germline, CDR1 is SGHTA and CDR2 FQGNSA. V dropped 3 bases and J dropped 2; count of bases not matched to a gene: 6. CDR3 protein: CASSFGQGVTYEQYF. In DNA form, the CDR3 reads TGTGCCAGCAGCTTCGGACAGGGAGTTACCTACGAGCAGTACTTC.